This T cell receptor beta chain was observed in a study of cytomegalovirus exposure and HLA in healthy donors. Regarding the study as a whole: Prior analysis indicated that the majority of TCR beta V segments exhibited productivity approximately 90% or approximately 30% of the time. A later analysis reportedly found fewer N-insertions in an Asian-associated ancestry cluster than the roughly 670-donor mean. High sensitivity and specificity were reportedly achieved when the classifier diagnosed cytomegalovirus status. In a later analysis, HLA-associated beta chains showed higher expansion and lower generation probabilities than comparable chains.

The CDR3 runs 16 residues. V shed 1 base and J 3 bases; nucleotides not matched to a gene: 7. Germline V CDR1 and CDR2: MGHDK, SYGVNS. Comment on this clone: Its antigen is unidentified.

The PCR employed 60 Vbeta primers together with 13 Jbeta primers. Clones were sequenced by immunoSEQ multiplex PCR, and TCRdb holds only the in-frame ones, with some missing. The sample has approximately 170,000 clones; approximately 65% are singletons. The chain has TRBV25-1 and TRBJ2-3; 7 positions agree with TRBD1. The sample taken for sequencing was PBMCs. The receptor's source is a man aged 35 to 55 in good health and CMV-seronegative. The DNA of the CDR3 is TGTGCCAGCAGTGAATCCGGGACAGTAGTTACAGATACGCAGTATTTT. It encodes CASSESGTVVTDTQYF.